The 30 T cell receptor beta chains given below trace back to one sample, sequenced in a study of cytomegalovirus exposure and HLA in healthy donors. Vbeta (60) and Jbeta (13) primers were used in the PCR. Assay used: immunoSEQ multiplex PCR; TCRdb lists only in-frame clones, some missing. The sample includes roughly 170,000 clones, roughly 84% of them seen just once. The sample comprised PBMCs. These receptors all come from a male donor in good health and CMV-seronegative.

The chain carries TRBV9 and TRBJ2-5; tentatively, D is TRBD2 (7 bases). V was clipped by 0 bases and J by 5 bases, with 14 bases between them. This CDR3 has 15 residues. Germline values: CDR1 SGDLS, CDR2 YYNGEE. CDR3 nucleotide sequence: TGTGCCAGCAGCGTAGTAGGGGGGGCCGAGGAGACCCAGTACTTC. Translation: CASSVVGGAEETQYF.

The chain joins TRBV10-3 to TRBJ2-3; 10 bases match TRBD2. The CDR3 loop spans 18 amino acids. V was pared by 3 bases and J by 2 bases, with 11 bases of the junction left unmatched. Germline CDR1 and CDR2: ENHRY and SYGVKD. The CDR3 here is CAISEGTGLAVFTDTQYF. CDR3 DNA sequence: TGTGCCATCAGTGAAGGAACAGGACTAGCGGTATTCACAGATACGCAGTATTTT.

The chain is built from TRBV28 and TRBJ2-2; D is ambiguous. From germline, CDR1 is MDHEN and CDR2 SYDVKM. This CDR3 region has 12 residues. V gave up 6 bases and J gave up 5 bases, with 7 bases separating them. The CDR3 sequence is CASRGQTGELFF. DNA of the CDR3: TGTGCCAGCAGGGGCCAGACCGGGGAGCTGTTTTTT.

The V call is TRBV27, the J call TRBJ1-5, with D unresolved. There are 12 residues in the CDR3. V was trimmed by 2 bases and J by 16 bases, leaving 15 bases between them. Per the germline V gene, CDR1 is MNHEY and CDR2 is SMNVEV (reference sequence). The CDR3 sequence is CASSLGPGGLHF. The CDR3 DNA reads as TGTGCCAGCAGTTTAGGCCCCGGCGGGCTCCATTTT.

In regard to this clone: An end of the junction differs from the germline gene, which may be a read error. The chain uses TRBV11-2 and TRBJ2-7; D is perhaps TRBD1 (6 bases). The length of the CDR3 is 14 residues. Germline CDR1 reads SGHAT; CDR2 reads FQNNGV. The CDR3 is CASSLSTGGAEEYF. CDR3 nucleotides: TGTGCCAGCAGCTTATCGACAGGTGGGGCCGAGGAGTACTTC. Variable domain in full (rest from reference TRBV11-2 and TRBJ2-7): EAGVAQSPRYKIIEKRQSVAFWCNPISGHATLYWYQQILGQGPKLLIQFQNNGVVDDSQLPKDRFSAERLKGVDSTLKIQPAKLEDSAVYLCASSLSTGGAEEYFGPGTRLTVT.

This rearrangement joins TRBV5-1 to TRBJ1-2; weak D call: TRBD1 (6 bases). Looked up from germline, CDR1 is SGHRS and CDR2 is YFSETQ. This CDR3 is 15 amino acids long. Trimming shortened V by 3 bases and J by 7 bases, and 19 bases separated the two germline ends. This CDR3 reads CASSSAPGVLGGYTF. The CDR3 DNA reads TGCGCCAGCAGCTCGGCCCCAGGGGTCTTAGGTGGCTACACCTTC.

CDR3 in amino acids: CASSFIDTQYF. CDR3 nucleotides: TGTGCCAGCAGTTTTATAGATACGCAGTATTTT. The J gene is TRBJ2-3, the V gene TRBV6-1; D remains ambiguous. Germline V gene sequence: CDR1 MNHNS, CDR2 SASEGT. The CDR3 sequence is 11 residues long. V lost 5 bases and J lost 5, with 5 bases in between.

The chain is built from TRBV7-2 and TRBJ2-1, with 7 bases matching TRBD1. Trimming removed 4 bases from V and 9 bases from J; junction bases left unmatched: 15. The V gene's germline CDR1 is SGHTA and CDR2 FQGNSA. This CDR3 spans 16 amino acids. CDR3 sequence (DNA): TGTGCCAGCAGCTCCTCAGGGGGAGTCACGAATCGTGAGCAGTTCTTC. This codes for CASSSSGGVTNREQFF.

The chain has TRBV7-6 and TRBJ2-5; 12 nucleotides agree with TRBD2. Trimming took 1 base from V and 5 from J; bases not matched to a gene: 2. CDR3 size: 15 residues. Germline V gene lookup returns CDR1 SGHVS and CDR2 FNYEAQ. Here the CDR3 reads CASSLGTSGAETQYF. CDR3 in DNA: TGTGCCAGCAGCTTAGGGACTAGCGGGGCTGAGACCCAGTACTTC. Together with reference TRBV7-6 and TRBJ2-5, the CDR3 gives the full variable domain: GAGVSQSPRYKVTKRGQDVALRCDPISGHVSLYWYRQALGQGPEFLTYFNYEAQQDKSGLPNDRFSAERPEGSISTLTIQRTEQRDSAMYRCASSLGTSGAETQYFGPGTRLLVL.

This chain uses TRBV9 with TRBJ2-1; 8 bases align to TRBD2. CDR1 is SGDLS and CDR2 is YYNGEE in the germline V gene. The CDR3 spans 16 residues. V was clipped by 7 bases and J by 3 bases; unmatched bases: 12. Here the CDR3 DNA reads TGTGCCAGCGCCCCTTACGGGGGGGGTTTCTACAATGAGCAGTTCTTC. Amino acids: CASAPYGGGFYNEQFF.

The chain couples TRBV7-9 to TRBJ1-2, with D uncertain. The CDR3 sequence is 15 residues long. V was shortened by 2 bases and J by 2 bases, with 12 bases between the two germline ends. CDR1 and CDR2 from the germline V gene are SEHNR and FQNEAQ (reference sequence). The CDR3: CASSLFRTENYGYTF. The CDR3 DNA sequence: TGTGCCAGCAGCTTATTTAGAACGGAGAACTATGGCTACACCTTC.

The chain couples TRBV6-5 to TRBJ1-2; possibly TRBD1 for D (6 bases). Trimming took off 6 bases at V and 8 bases at J, with 16 bases between the two ends. This CDR3 is built from 13 residues. Germline CDR1 is MNHEY and CDR2 is SVGAGI. Here the CDR3 DNA reads TGTGCCAGCAGGAAACAGGGAGTTGAAGGCTACACCTTC. This encodes CASRKQGVEGYTF.

V gene TRBV7-2 combines with J gene TRBJ2-7; 9 nucleotides match TRBD1. The V and J ends lost 2 bases and 0 bases, in that order; junction bases with no gene match: 2. The length of the CDR3 is 15 residues. Per the germline V gene, CDR1 is SGHTA and CDR2 is FQGNSA. The CDR3 sequence: CASSLRQGGSYEQYF. The CDR3 coding sequence is TGTGCCAGCAGCTTACGACAGGGGGGCTCCTACGAGCAGTACTTC.

The chain has TRBV2 and TRBJ2-5, with D perhaps matching TRBD1 (5 bases). This CDR3 is built from 15 residues. Germline lookup yields CDR1 SNHLY and CDR2 FYNNEI. The V gene lost 3 bases and the J gene lost 2 bases, with 13 bases spanning the gap. CDR3 DNA sequence: TGTGCCAGCAGTGAGCTACCAGGGTTTCAAGAGACCCAGTACTTC. Its translation is CASSELPGFQETQYF. The full variable domain, completed using reference TRBV2 and TRBJ2-5, is EPEVTQTPSHQVTQMGQEVILRCVPISNHLYFYWYRQILGQKVEFLVSFYNNEISEKSEIFDDQFSVERPDGSNFTLKIRSTKLEDSAMYFCASSELPGFQETQYFGPGTRLLVL.

CDR3 sequence: CASDQGANQPQHF. CDR3 DNA: TGTGCCAGCGATCAGGGGGCCAATCAGCCCCAGCATTTT. The rearrangement joins TRBV18 to TRBJ1-5; TRBD1 matches at 8 bases. Trimming at V came to 8 bases and at J to 3 bases, leaving 3 bases not matched to a gene. Per germline, CDR1 KGHSH and CDR2 LQKENI. The CDR3 sequence is 13 residues long.

The DNA of the CDR3 is TGTGCCAGCACGAGGGGGAATACGCAGTATTTT. Protein sequence: CASTRGNTQYF. The chain joins TRBV6-5 to TRBJ2-3, with D possibly matching TRBD1 (6 bases). The germline CDR1 and CDR2 sequences are MNHEY and SVGAGI. CDR3 length equals 11 residues. Deletions cut 7 bases from V and 7 bases from J, with 9 bases between.

The chain combines TRBV11-2 with TRBJ2-4; TRBD2 matches at 7 bases. This CDR3 is built from 16 residues. From germline, CDR1 is SGHAT and CDR2 FQNNGV. J lost 3 bases, V lost 3 bases, and 8 bases had no gene match. CDR3 sequence: CASSLVPGGNKNIQYF. The CDR3, as DNA: TGTGCCAGCAGCTTGGTTCCGGGAGGCAACAAAAACATTCAGTACTTC. Full variable domain (missing parts from reference TRBV11-2 and TRBJ2-4): EAGVAQSPRYKIIEKRQSVAFWCNPISGHATLYWYQQILGQGPKLLIQFQNNGVVDDSQLPKDRFSAERLKGVDSTLKIQPAKLEDSAVYLCASSLVPGGNKNIQYFGAGTRLSVL.

J is TRBJ1-5 and V is TRBV19, with no clear D. V lost 6 bases to trimming and J lost 6 bases, with 6 bases between them. Germline V gene sequence: CDR1 LNHDA, CDR2 SQIVND (reference sequence). CDR3 length: 11 amino acids. The CDR3 DNA reads as TGTGCCAGTAGCGAGGGTCAGCCCCAGCATTTT. Protein: CASSEGQPQHF.

The chain is built from TRBV5-4 and TRBJ2-7; 8 bases are a match to TRBD2. V dropped 4 bases and J dropped 0; count of bases not matched to a gene: 6. CDR1 SGHNT and CDR2 YYREEE come from the germline V gene (reference sequence). CDR3 length: 15 residues. CDR3 in DNA: TGTGCCAGCAGCCTGCCGGGGACTAGCTCCTACGAGCAGTACTTC. Amino acid sequence: CASSLPGTSSYEQYF.

The V call is TRBV6-5, the J call TRBJ1-3, with 7 nucleotides matching TRBD1. CDR1 and CDR2 from the germline V gene are MNHEY and SVGAGI. After removal of 6 bases from V and 4 bases from J, the junction contained 3 bases not matched to a gene. The CDR3 contains 13 residues. CDR3 coding DNA: TGTGCCAGCAGATCGACAGGGGGAAACACCATATATTTT. Amino acids: CASRSTGGNTIYF.

This chain connects TRBV30 to TRBJ1-5, with 7 bases that match TRBD1. Looked up from germline, CDR1 is GTSNPN and CDR2 is SVGIG (reference sequence). Unmatched junction bases numbered 4, after V lost 3 bases and J lost 2 bases. This CDR3 has 14 amino acids. The CDR3 region is CAWSFGQGNQPQHF. Here the CDR3 DNA reads TGTGCCTGGAGCTTCGGACAGGGCAATCAGCCCCAGCATTTT.

V usage is TRBV20-1 and J usage is TRBJ2-7, with unresolved D. Germline CDR1 is DFQATT and CDR2 is SNEGSKA (reference sequence). Trimming took off 3 bases at V and 5 bases at J, with 8 bases between the two ends. The CDR3 totals 11 residues. The CDR3 is CSASRVNEQYF. CDR3 sequence (DNA): TGCAGTGCTAGTCGCGTAAACGAGCAGTACTTC.

This clone has only a few counts. DNA of the CDR3: TGTGCCAGCAGTGGACAGGGGGCGTTGGGCACTGAAGCTTTCTTT. This encodes CASSGQGALGTEAFF. The chain employs TRBV6-1 and TRBJ1-1; 10 bases agree with TRBD1. The V and J ends lost 4 bases and 4 bases, in that order; junction bases with no gene match: 6. The CDR3 contains 15 residues. Germline loops: CDR1 MNHNS, CDR2 SASEGT.

The chain couples TRBV1 to TRBJ2-7; the table assigns TRBD2, which was not confirmed against the DNA. TRBV1 has pseudogene status. This CDR3 spans 14 amino acids. CDR3 sequence (DNA): TGCACCAGCAGCCAAGATCCGGGGAACTACGAGCAGTACTTC. Amino acid sequence: CTSSQDPGNYEQYF.

The chain is built from TRBV19 and TRBJ1-1; the D gene is possibly TRBD1 (5 bases). Germline values: CDR1 LNHDA, CDR2 SQIVND (reference sequence). Trimming removed 5 bases from V and 5 bases from J, with 12 bases in between. CDR3 length equals 13 residues. CDR3 sequence reads: CASSPSTETEAFF. CDR3 coding DNA: TGTGCCAGTAGTCCCTCGACAGAGACTGAAGCTTTCTTT. Full variable domain (remainder filled in from reference TRBV19 and TRBJ1-1): DGGITQSPKYLFRKEGQNVTLSCEQNLNHDAMYWYRQDPGQGLRLIYYSQIVNDFQKGDIAEGYSVSREKKESFPLTVTSAQKNPTAFYLCASSPSTETEAFFGQGTRLTVV.

CDR3 residues: CASSDSPGGSYNSPLHF. For the CDR3, the DNA is TGTGCCAGCAGTGACTCTCCAGGGGGCTCCTATAATTCACCCCTCCACTTT. The rearrangement joins TRBV6-4 to TRBJ1-6; 7 bases match TRBD1. CDR1 and CDR2 from the germline V gene are MRHNA and SNTAGT. The CDR3 extends over 17 amino acids. The junction had 2 bases not matched to a gene; V was cut back by 0 bases and J by 0 bases.

The V call is TRBV6-4, the J call TRBJ2-3; D is perhaps TRBD2 (6 bases). CDR3 length: 15 amino acids. CDR1 MRHNA and CDR2 SNTAGT come from the germline V gene. V was cut by 3 bases and J by 5 bases, with 15 bases left in between. The CDR3, as DNA: TGTGCCAGCAGTGATCGCGGGAATCCCTTAGATACGCAGTATTTT. Translation gives CASSDRGNPLDTQYF.

This clone was counted only a few times. V and J are TRBV11-3 and TRBJ2-5, with 11 bases aligning to TRBD1. V shed 5 bases and J 7 bases; nucleotides not matched to a gene: 9. CDR1 SGHNT and CDR2 YENEEA come from the germline V gene. This CDR3 has 15 amino acids. The CDR3 sequence is CASSRGGTGGRTQYF. The CDR3 nucleotides read TGTGCCAGCAGCCGTGGGGGGACAGGGGGAAGGACCCAGTACTTC.

This clone has just a few counts. The gene calls are TRBV4-2 and TRBJ2-1; 9 bases align to TRBD1. The CDR3 sequence is 16 residues long. J lost 8 bases, V lost 0 bases, and 8 bases had no gene match. Germline-derived CDR1 and CDR2 are LGHNA and YNFKEQ. The CDR3 loop reads CASSQEPGQGSDEQFF. The CDR3 bases are TGTGCCAGCAGCCAAGAACCGGGACAGGGTTCGGATGAGCAGTTCTTC.

The V call is TRBV15, the J call TRBJ2-3, with TRBD1 matching 8 bases. Trimming took 3 bases from V and 2 from J; bases not matched to a gene: 1. Germline V gene data show CDR1 as LNHNV and CDR2 as YYDKDF (reference sequence). The CDR3 is 14 residues long. The CDR3 is CATSRGQATDTQYF. The CDR3 nucleotides read TGTGCCACCAGCAGGGGACAGGCCACAGATACGCAGTATTTT.